Listed below are T cell receptor beta chains from one sample, sequenced in a study of T cell responses to AZD1222 COVID-19 vaccine. TCRdb's table, derived via immunoSEQ multiplex PCR, lists solely in-frame clones and lacks some. The profile shows 60,000 to 75,000 clones, 85% to 90% of them singletons. The material was peripheral blood, obtained on day 0 of AZD1222 vaccination. All receptors come from an adult in good health. CDR3s include the opening cysteine and the closing phenylalanine or tryptophan. A D gene is named only where the DNA matches it firmly. Rows give clone size only sometimes, using once, few, many, or a class for an expanded clone.

D gene: TRBD1; clone size: NA; V gene: TRBV29-1; J gene: TRBJ1-1; CDR3 protein: CSVDWGQGAFF; CDR3 DNA: TGCAGCGTCGACTGGGGACAGGGGGCTTTCTTT
D gene: NA; clone size: NA; V gene: TRBV20-1; J gene: TRBJ1-2; CDR3 protein: CSASPANYGYTF; CDR3 DNA: TGCAGTGCTAGTCCGGCTAACTATGGCTACACCTTC
D gene: NA; clone size: few; V gene: TRBV19; J gene: TRBJ1-1; CDR3 protein: CASSRRGVTEAFF; CDR3 DNA: TGTGCCAGTAGTAGGAGGGGCGTCACTGAAGCTTTCTTT
D gene: TRBD1; clone size: NA; V gene: TRBV6-1; J gene: TRBJ1-5; CDR3 protein: CASSEVQGGAYSNQPQHF; CDR3 DNA: TGTGCCAGCAGTGAAGTACAGGGGGGGGCATATAGCAATCAGCCCCAGCATTTT
D gene: TRBD2; clone size: NA; V gene: TRBV10-2; J gene: TRBJ2-7; CDR3 protein: CASTTSGVPYEQYF; CDR3 DNA: TGCGCCAGCACGACTAGCGGGGTCCCCTACGAGCAGTACTTC
D gene: NA; clone size: NA; V gene: TRBV7-9; J gene: TRBJ2-4; CDR3 protein: CASSFEQPKNIQYF; CDR3 DNA: TGTGCCAGCAGCTTTGAGCAGCCGAAAAACATTCAGTACTTC
D gene: NA; clone size: NA; V gene: TRBV19; J gene: TRBJ1-1; CDR3 protein: CASSINFMNTEAFF; CDR3 DNA: TGTGCCAGTAGTATAAACTTCATGAACACTGAAGCTTTCTTT
D gene: NA; clone size: NA; V gene: TRBV28; J gene: TRBJ2-2; CDR3 protein: CASSLGFVLFF; CDR3 DNA: TGTGCCAGCAGTTTAGGTTTCGTGCTGTTTTTT
D gene: NA; clone size: NA; V gene: TRBV27; J gene: TRBJ2-3; CDR3 protein: CASSFKPTGTDTQYF; CDR3 DNA: TGTGCCAGCAGTTTCAAGCCGACAGGCACAGATACGCAGTATTTT
D gene: NA; clone size: NA; V gene: TRBV6-5; J gene: TRBJ2-2; CDR3 protein: CASRTYTVSPGELFF; CDR3 DNA: TGTGCCAGCAGGACTTATACGGTTAGCCCCGGGGAGCTGTTTTTT
D gene: TRBD1; clone size: NA; V gene: TRBV4-1; J gene: TRBJ2-5; CDR3 protein: CASSLYRGIGQGAKETQYF; CDR3 DNA: TGCGCCAGCAGCCTCTACCGCGGAATCGGACAGGGGGCTAAAGAGACCCAGTACTTC
D gene: TRBD2; clone size: NA; V gene: TRBV4-1; J gene: TRBJ2-7; CDR3 protein: CASSQGGLAGGDEQYF; CDR3 DNA: TGCGCCAGCAGCCAGGGTGGACTAGCGGGGGGCGACGAGCAGTACTTC
D gene: TRBD1; clone size: NA; V gene: TRBV14; J gene: TRBJ2-1; CDR3 protein: CASSLLGGPNEQFF; CDR3 DNA: TGTGCCAGCAGCCTTCTAGGGGGCCCCAATGAGCAGTTCTTC
D gene: TRBD1; clone size: few; V gene: TRBV18; J gene: TRBJ1-2; CDR3 protein: CASSPGQVYGYTF; CDR3 DNA: TGTGCCAGCTCACCAGGACAGGTCTATGGCTACACCTTC
D gene: NA; clone size: once; V gene: TRBV5-1; J gene: TRBJ2-5; CDR3 protein: CASSVKETQYF; CDR3 DNA: TGCGCCAGCAGCGTTAAAGAGACCCAGTACTTC
D gene: NA; clone size: NA; V gene: TRBV6-5; J gene: TRBJ1-2; CDR3 protein: CASSRADYRDGYTF; CDR3 DNA: TGTGCCAGCAGTAGGGCAGATTATAGGGATGGCTACACCTTC
D gene: NA; clone size: NA; V gene: TRBV13; J gene: TRBJ2-2; CDR3 protein: CASSFRATRSGELFF; CDR3 DNA: TGTGCCAGCAGCTTCCGGGCTACCCGCAGCGGGGAGCTGTTTTTT
D gene: NA; clone size: NA; V gene: TRBV6-5; J gene: TRBJ1-5; CDR3 protein: CASTEGKDQPQHF; CDR3 DNA: TGTGCCAGCACAGAGGGGAAGGATCAGCCCCAGCATTTT
D gene: TRBD1; clone size: NA; V gene: TRBV2; J gene: TRBJ1-2; CDR3 protein: CASNPQTGGRYGYTF; CDR3 DNA: TGTGCCAGCAACCCTCAGACAGGGGGCAGATATGGCTACACCTTC
D gene: NA; clone size: NA; V gene: TRBV4-2; J gene: TRBJ2-7; CDR3 protein: CASSPSGTSYEQYF; CDR3 DNA: TGTGCCAGCAGCCCGAGCGGTACAAGTTACGAGCAGTACTTC
D gene: NA; clone size: NA; V gene: TRBV6-5; J gene: TRBJ1-1; CDR3 protein: CASRPRGNTEAFF; CDR3 DNA: TGTGCCAGCAGGCCCCGAGGGAACACTGAAGCTTTCTTT
D gene: NA; clone size: NA; V gene: TRBV25-1; J gene: TRBJ1-1; CDR3 protein: CASREGTEAFF; CDR3 DNA: TGTGCCAGCCGGGAGGGGACTGAAGCTTTCTTT
D gene: NA; clone size: NA; V gene: TRBV19; J gene: TRBJ1-4; CDR3 protein: CASSRAATNEKLFF; CDR3 DNA: TGTGCCAGTAGTAGAGCTGCAACTAATGAAAAACTGTTTTTT
D gene: NA; clone size: NA; V gene: TRBV3-1/TRBV3-2; J gene: TRBJ1-6; CDR3 protein: CASSQVVSSYNSPLHF; CDR3 DNA: TGTGCCAGCAGCCAAGTGGTGAGCTCCTATAATTCACCCCTCCACTTT
D gene: TRBD1; clone size: NA; V gene: TRBV6-5; J gene: TRBJ1-2; CDR3 protein: CASRDRGPDGYTF; CDR3 DNA: TGTGCCAGCAGAGACAGGGGCCCCGATGGCTACACCTTC
D gene: TRBD2; clone size: NA; V gene: TRBV29-1; J gene: TRBJ2-1; CDR3 protein: CSSGRVDNEQFF; CDR3 DNA: TGCAGCTCGGGGAGGGTGGACAATGAGCAGTTCTTC
D gene: NA; clone size: NA; V gene: TRBV2; J gene: TRBJ2-7; CDR3 protein: CASSEARAGEQYF; CDR3 DNA: TGTGCCAGCAGTGAAGCCAGGGCCGGCGAGCAGTACTTC
D gene: NA; clone size: few; V gene: TRBV11-2; J gene: TRBJ2-7; CDR3 protein: CASSLDLERNYEQYF; CDR3 DNA: TGTGCCAGCAGCTTAGATCTGGAGAGGAATTACGAGCAGTACTTC
D gene: NA; clone size: NA; V gene: TRBV7-9; J gene: TRBJ1-1; CDR3 protein: CASSLSGFWLQSGRTEAFF; CDR3 DNA: TGTGCCAGCAGCTTAAGTGGGTTTTGGCTACAGTCGGGAAGGACTGAAGCTTTCTTT
D gene: NA; clone size: NA; V gene: TRBV5-1; J gene: TRBJ2-1; CDR3 protein: CASSLAGGETYNEQFF; CDR3 DNA: TGCGCCAGCAGCTTGGCTGGGGGAGAGACCTACAATGAGCAGTTCTTC
D gene: NA; clone size: NA; V gene: TRBV5-6; J gene: TRBJ1-1; CDR3 protein: CASSGVGSRWDTEAFF; CDR3 DNA: TGTGCCAGCAGCGGGGTGGGCAGCCGGTGGGACACTGAAGCTTTCTTT
D gene: NA; clone size: NA; V gene: TRBV5-1; J gene: TRBJ2-3; CDR3 protein: CASSSIASPTDTQYF; CDR3 DNA: TGCGCCAGCAGCTCCATCGCGAGCCCGACGGATACGCAGTATTTT
D gene: TRBD1; clone size: NA; V gene: TRBV6-2/TRBV6-3; J gene: TRBJ2-1; CDR3 protein: CASRPGQGVGNEQFF; CDR3 DNA: TGTGCCAGCAGACCTGGACAGGGTGTCGGCAATGAGCAGTTCTTC
D gene: TRBD1; clone size: NA; V gene: TRBV19; J gene: TRBJ1-2; CDR3 protein: CASKRGQSYGYTF; CDR3 DNA: TGTGCCAGTAAGAGGGGACAGTCCTATGGCTACACCTTC
D gene: NA; clone size: NA; V gene: TRBV5-6; J gene: TRBJ1-3; CDR3 protein: CASSLFFAEVGGNTIYF; CDR3 DNA: TGTGCCAGCAGCTTGTTTTTCGCGGAGGTTGGGGGAAACACCATATATTTT
D gene: NA; clone size: NA; V gene: TRBV7-8; J gene: TRBJ2-3; CDR3 protein: CAGSAGDLADTQYF; CDR3 DNA: TGTGCCGGCTCGGCAGGGGATTTAGCGGATACGCAGTATTTT
D gene: TRBD1; clone size: NA; V gene: TRBV30; J gene: TRBJ1-5; CDR3 protein: CAWSVQGSQPQHF; CDR3 DNA: TGTGCCTGGAGTGTACAGGGGTCTCAGCCCCAGCATTTT
D gene: NA; clone size: once; V gene: TRBV7-6; J gene: TRBJ2-3; CDR3 protein: CASSLVSGTTTDTQYF; CDR3 DNA: TGTGCCAGCAGCTTAGTTTCGGGGACAACCACAGATACGCAGTATTTT
D gene: NA; clone size: NA; V gene: TRBV3-1/TRBV3-2; J gene: TRBJ1-2; CDR3 protein: CASSQDIYGYTF; CDR3 DNA: TGTGCCAGCAGCCAGGATATCTATGGCTACACCTTC
D gene: NA; clone size: NA; V gene: TRBV9; J gene: TRBJ1-6; CDR3 protein: CASSLTSHNSPLHF; CDR3 DNA: TGTGCCAGCAGCCTCACAAGCCATAATTCACCCCTCCACTTT